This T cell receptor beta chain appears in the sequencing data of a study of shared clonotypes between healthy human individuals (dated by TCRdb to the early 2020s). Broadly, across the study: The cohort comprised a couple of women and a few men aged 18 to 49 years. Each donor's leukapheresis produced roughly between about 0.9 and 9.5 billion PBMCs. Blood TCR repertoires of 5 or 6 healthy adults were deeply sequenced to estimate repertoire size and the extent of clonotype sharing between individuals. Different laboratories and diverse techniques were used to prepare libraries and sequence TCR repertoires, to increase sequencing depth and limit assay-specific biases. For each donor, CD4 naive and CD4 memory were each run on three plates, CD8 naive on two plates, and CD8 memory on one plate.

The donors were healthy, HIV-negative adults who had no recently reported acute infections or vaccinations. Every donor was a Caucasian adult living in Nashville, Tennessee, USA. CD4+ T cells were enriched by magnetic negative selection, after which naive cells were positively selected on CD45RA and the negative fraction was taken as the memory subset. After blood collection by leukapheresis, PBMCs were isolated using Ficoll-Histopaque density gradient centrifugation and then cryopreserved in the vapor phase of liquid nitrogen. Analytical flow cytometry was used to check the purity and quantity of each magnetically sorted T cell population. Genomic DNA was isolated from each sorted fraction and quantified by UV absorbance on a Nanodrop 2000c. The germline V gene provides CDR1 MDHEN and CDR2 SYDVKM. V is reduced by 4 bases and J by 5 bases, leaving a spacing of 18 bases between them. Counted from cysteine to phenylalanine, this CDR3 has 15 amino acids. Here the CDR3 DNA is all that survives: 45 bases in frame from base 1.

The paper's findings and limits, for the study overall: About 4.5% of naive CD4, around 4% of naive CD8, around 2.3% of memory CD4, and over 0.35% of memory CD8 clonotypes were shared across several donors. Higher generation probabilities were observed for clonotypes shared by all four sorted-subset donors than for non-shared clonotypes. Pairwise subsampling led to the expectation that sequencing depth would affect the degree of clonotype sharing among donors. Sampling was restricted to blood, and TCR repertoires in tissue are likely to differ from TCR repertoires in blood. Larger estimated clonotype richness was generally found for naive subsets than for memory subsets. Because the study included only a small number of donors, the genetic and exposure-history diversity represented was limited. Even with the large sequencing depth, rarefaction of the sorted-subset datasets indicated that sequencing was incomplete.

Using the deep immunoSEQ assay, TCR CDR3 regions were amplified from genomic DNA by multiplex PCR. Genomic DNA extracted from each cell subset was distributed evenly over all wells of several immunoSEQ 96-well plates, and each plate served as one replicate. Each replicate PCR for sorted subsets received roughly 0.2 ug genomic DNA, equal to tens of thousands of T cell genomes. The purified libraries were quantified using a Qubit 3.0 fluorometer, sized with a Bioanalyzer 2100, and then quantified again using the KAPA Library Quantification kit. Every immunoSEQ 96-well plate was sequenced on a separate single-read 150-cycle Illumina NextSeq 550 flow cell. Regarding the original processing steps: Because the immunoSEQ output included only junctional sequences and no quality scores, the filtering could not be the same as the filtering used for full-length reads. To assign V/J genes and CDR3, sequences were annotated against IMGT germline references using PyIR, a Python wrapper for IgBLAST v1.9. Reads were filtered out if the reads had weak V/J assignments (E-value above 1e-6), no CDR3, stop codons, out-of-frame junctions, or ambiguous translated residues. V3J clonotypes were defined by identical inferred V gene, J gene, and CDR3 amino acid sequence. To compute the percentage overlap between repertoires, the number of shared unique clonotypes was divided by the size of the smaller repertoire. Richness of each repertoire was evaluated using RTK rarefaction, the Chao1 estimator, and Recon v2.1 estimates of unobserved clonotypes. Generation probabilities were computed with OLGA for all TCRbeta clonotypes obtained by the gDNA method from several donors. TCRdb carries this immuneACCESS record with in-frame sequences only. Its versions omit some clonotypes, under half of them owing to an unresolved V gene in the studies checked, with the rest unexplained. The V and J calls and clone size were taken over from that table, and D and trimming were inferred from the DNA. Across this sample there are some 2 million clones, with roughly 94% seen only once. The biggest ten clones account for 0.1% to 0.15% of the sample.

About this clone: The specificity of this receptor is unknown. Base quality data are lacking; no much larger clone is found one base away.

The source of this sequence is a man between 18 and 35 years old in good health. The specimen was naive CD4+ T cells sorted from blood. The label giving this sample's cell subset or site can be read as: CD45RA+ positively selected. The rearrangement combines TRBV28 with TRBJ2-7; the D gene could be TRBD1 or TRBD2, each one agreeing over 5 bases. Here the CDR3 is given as CASSSFGTGYHEQYF. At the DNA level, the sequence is TGTGCCAGCAGTTCCTTCGGGACGGGGTACCACGAGCAGTACTTC.